This T cell receptor (beta chain) was profiled in a study of OX40 agonist ivuxolimab in advanced cancers. Worth noting for this clone: Antigen unknown.

V gave up 3 bases and J gave up 1 base; unmatched junction bases: 7. The CDR3 runs 16 residues. Germline V gene lookup returns CDR1 LGHNA and CDR2 YSLEER. Findings of the study overall: Among the least clonally expanded were partial responders at 0.1-3.0 mg/kg. In the 0.1 to 3.0 mg/kg range, CD4+ and CD8+ blood T cells had expanded clonally by week 6.

The data were produced by immunoSEQ multiplex PCR, yet TCRdb's version contains in-frame clones alone and is incomplete. The repertoire holds 70,000 to 80,000 clones, with just over 90% as singletons. The clonotype originates from an adult with an advanced solid tumor such as melanoma, head and neck, liver or kidney cancer. Specimen: CD4+ or CD8+ T cells sorted from blood, collected in a trial of the OX40 agonist ivuxolimab. The rearrangement links TRBV4-3 to TRBJ1-1; 8 nucleotides match TRBD1. This chain's CDR3 is CASSHEPGQANTEAFF. CDR3 nucleotides: TGCGCCAGCAGCCATGAGCCGGGACAGGCGAACACTGAAGCTTTCTTT.